This entry describes one TCR beta chain. Its antigen is currently unknown. This record belongs to a study of T cell responses to AZD1222 COVID-19 vaccine. Study conclusions and caveats: Seropositive AZD1222 recipients at baseline numbered only five to seven.

Trimming took 4 bases from V and 5 from J; bases not matched to a gene: 8. Germline values: CDR1 SGHNT, CDR2 YYREEE (reference sequence). This CDR3 has 14 amino acids. Libraries were prepared by immunoSEQ multiplex PCR; TCRdb keeps only in-frame clonotypes and omits some of them. The sample consists of fewer than 150,000 clones, over 85% of them appearing once. The chain recombines TRBV5-4 with TRBJ2-5, with 7 positions matching TRBD2. This clonotype was sampled from an adult in good health. The sequences come from peripheral blood, collected on day 0 of AZD1222 vaccination. The CDR3 here is CASSREASRETQYF. The DNA for the CDR3 is TGTGCCAGCAGCCGGGAGGCTAGTAGGGAGACCCAGTACTTC.